The rows below give T cell receptor beta chains drawn from one sample of a study of T cell repertoires in cytomegalovirus infection. These receptors' targets are unknown. Using its own MiXCR run on the reads, TCRdb lists one record per CDR3 protein. The sample consists of 350,000 to 400,000 distinct CDR3 sequences, approximately 35% of them appearing once. The source material was cultured PBMCs, sampled from culture after CMV antigen stimulation. The origin of the receptors is a human donor in good health (CMV status not recorded). Some clones in this sample may be carry-over from other donors' samples. The CDR3 runs from the conserved cysteine through the conserved F or W. A D gene is named only where the DNA matches it firmly. The listing skips clone size in some rows; elsewhere it reads once, few, many or a size class.

D gene: NA
V gene: TRBV2
J gene: TRBJ1-4
clone size: NA
CDR3 protein: CASTESNEKLFF
CDR3 DNA: TGTGCCAGCACCGAGAGTAATGAAAAACTGTTTTTT

D gene: TRBD1
V gene: TRBV27
J gene: TRBJ1-5
clone size: few
CDR3 protein: CASSPDRERTQPQHF
CDR3 DNA: TGTGCCAGCAGTCCCGACAGGGAAAGAACTCAGCCCCAGCATTTT

D gene: NA
V gene: TRBV5-5
J gene: TRBJ1-2
clone size: NA
CDR3 protein: CASSGGTDTANYGYTF
CDR3 DNA: TGTGCCAGCAGCGGCGGGACTGATACTGCTAACTATGGCTACACCTTC

D gene: TRBD2
V gene: TRBV15
J gene: TRBJ2-5
clone size: many
CDR3 protein: CATSRARGTSGAEAMETQYF
CDR3 DNA: TGTGCCACCAGCAGGGCACGGGGGACTAGCGGGGCGGAGGCAATGGAGACCCAGTACTTC

D gene: TRBD1
V gene: TRBV20-1
J gene: TRBJ2-3
clone size: NA
CDR3 protein: CSASVGQGSTDTQYF
CDR3 DNA: TGCAGTGCTAGTGTTGGACAGGGGAGCACAGATACGCAGTATTTT

D gene: TRBD1
V gene: TRBV7-2
J gene: TRBJ2-3
clone size: few
CDR3 protein: CASSSRTGTGDTQYF
CDR3 DNA: TGTGCCAGCAGCTCCCGGACAGGGACTGGAGATACGCAGTATTTT

D gene: NA
V gene: TRBV19
J gene: TRBJ1-5
clone size: NA
CDR3 protein: CASSTEGGGNQPQHF
CDR3 DNA: TGTGCCAGTAGTACCGAGGGGGGGGGCAATCAGCCCCAGCATTTT

D gene: NA
V gene: TRBV4-1
J gene: TRBJ2-1
clone size: NA
CDR3 protein: CASSQDKAGLGTARQFF
CDR3 DNA: TGCGCCAGCAGCCAAGATAAAGCGGGACTAGGGACAGCACGGCAGTTCTTC

D gene: NA
V gene: TRBV7-6
J gene: TRBJ1-2
clone size: few
CDR3 protein: CASSLGSAGIDYGYTF
CDR3 DNA: TGTGCCAGCAGCTTAGGCTCGGCAGGAATCGACTATGGCTACACCTTC

D gene: NA
V gene: TRBV12-3/TRBV12-4
J gene: TRBJ1-1
clone size: once
CDR3 protein: CASRLGTGPMNTEAFF
CDR3 DNA: TGTGCCAGCAGGTTGGGTACAGGGCCTATGAACACTGAAGCTTTCTTT

D gene: TRBD1
V gene: TRBV5-4
J gene: TRBJ1-4
clone size: NA
CDR3 protein: CASSSGTGIGDEKLFF
CDR3 DNA: TGTGCCAGCAGCTCGGGGACAGGAATAGGAGATGAAAAACTGTTTTTT

D gene: NA
V gene: TRBV7-2
J gene: TRBJ2-3
clone size: NA
CDR3 protein: CASSLAVVDTQYF
CDR3 DNA: TGTGCCAGCAGCTTAGCAGTGGTAGATACGCAGTATTTT

D gene: TRBD1
V gene: TRBV7-8
J gene: TRBJ2-7
clone size: few
CDR3 protein: CASSLVGDSTYEQYF
CDR3 DNA: TGTGCCAGCAGCTTAGTAGGGGACAGCACCTACGAGCAGTACTTC

D gene: TRBD1
V gene: TRBV11-3
J gene: TRBJ1-1
clone size: NA
CDR3 protein: CASSSSRDRGTEAFF
CDR3 DNA: TGTGCCAGCAGCTCGAGTCGGGACAGGGGAACTGAAGCTTTCTTT

D gene: NA
V gene: TRBV10-3
J gene: TRBJ2-7
clone size: once
CDR3 protein: CAISEGGGVAYEQYF
CDR3 DNA: TGTGCCATCAGTGAAGGCGGCGGGGTGGCCTACGAGCAGTACTTC

D gene: TRBD1
V gene: TRBV12-3/TRBV12-4
J gene: TRBJ1-6
clone size: NA
CDR3 protein: CASSSIQGRNSPLHF
CDR3 DNA: TGTGCCAGCAGCTCAATACAGGGGAGAAATTCACCCCTCCACTTT

D gene: NA
V gene: TRBV6-8
J gene: TRBJ1-5
clone size: few
CDR3 protein: CASNRANQPQHF
CDR3 DNA: TGTGCCAGTAACAGGGCCAATCAGCCCCAGCATTTT

D gene: NA
V gene: TRBV7-2
J gene: TRBJ1-1
clone size: many
CDR3 protein: CASSLAWGEAFF
CDR3 DNA: TGTGCCAGCAGCTTAGCCTGGGGGGAAGCTTTCTTT

D gene: TRBD1
V gene: TRBV28
J gene: TRBJ1-6
clone size: NA
CDR3 protein: CASSEPGQGGSPLHF
CDR3 DNA: TGTGCCAGCAGTGAACCGGGACAGGGAGGATCACCCCTCCACTTT

D gene: NA
V gene: TRBV15
J gene: TRBJ1-1
clone size: NA
CDR3 protein: CATSTLTMNTEAFF
CDR3 DNA: TGTGCCACCAGCACCCTGACCATGAACACTGAAGCTTTCTTT

D gene: NA
V gene: TRBV19
J gene: TRBJ2-3
clone size: NA
CDR3 protein: CASSIGTRTDTQYF
CDR3 DNA: TGTGCCAGTAGTATAGGTACGCGCACAGATACGCAGTATTTT

D gene: NA
V gene: TRBV6-1
J gene: TRBJ2-7
clone size: NA
CDR3 protein: CASRHFGDAESEQYF
CDR3 DNA: TGTGCCAGCAGACACTTTGGGGACGCGGAAAGCGAGCAGTACTTC

D gene: TRBD1
V gene: TRBV6-6
J gene: TRBJ1-1
clone size: NA
CDR3 protein: CASQHQDRGREAFF
CDR3 DNA: TGTGCCAGCCAACATCAGGACAGGGGGCGCGAAGCTTTCTTT

D gene: TRBD2
V gene: TRBV7-2
J gene: TRBJ2-1
clone size: many
CDR3 protein: CASSPPPPGLAGSEQFF
CDR3 DNA: TGTGCCAGCAGCCCCCCCCCACCGGGACTAGCGGGAAGTGAGCAGTTCTTC

D gene: TRBD1
V gene: TRBV3-1
J gene: TRBJ1-2
clone size: NA
CDR3 protein: CASSYFAKGATGYTF
CDR3 DNA: TGTGCCAGCAGCTACTTTGCCAAGGGGGCCACTGGCTACACCTTC

D gene: NA
V gene: TRBV20-1
J gene: TRBJ1-2
clone size: NA
CDR3 protein: CSARGPGADEGYTF
CDR3 DNA: TGCAGTGCTAGAGGACCAGGGGCGGATGAGGGCTACACCTTC

D gene: NA
V gene: TRBV5-4
J gene: TRBJ2-1
clone size: few
CDR3 protein: CASSRDQGTYNEQFF
CDR3 DNA: TGTGCCAGCAGCCGAGACCAGGGTACCTACAATGAGCAGTTCTTC

D gene: TRBD2
V gene: TRBV7-9
J gene: TRBJ2-3
clone size: NA
CDR3 protein: CASRDIAGSTDTQYF
CDR3 DNA: TGTGCCAGCAGGGATATAGCGGGGAGCACAGATACGCAGTATTTT

D gene: NA
V gene: TRBV10-3
J gene: TRBJ2-3
clone size: NA
CDR3 protein: CAISDQVQSKDTQYF
CDR3 DNA: TGTGCCATCAGTGATCAGGTACAGTCCAAGGATACGCAGTATTTT

D gene: NA
V gene: TRBV6-6
J gene: TRBJ1-1
clone size: NA
CDR3 protein: CASSPPDSEAFF
CDR3 DNA: TGTGCCAGCAGTCCCCCGGACAGTGAAGCTTTCTTT

D gene: NA
V gene: TRBV12-3/TRBV12-4
J gene: TRBJ2-5
clone size: many
CDR3 protein: CASSRTISPETQYF
CDR3 DNA: TGTGCCAGCAGTCGGACTATTTCCCCGGAGACCCAGTACTTC

D gene: TRBD2
V gene: TRBV7-2
J gene: TRBJ2-7
clone size: many
CDR3 protein: CASSLGLAGGQGRGEQYF
CDR3 DNA: TGTGCCAGCAGCTTAGGACTAGCGGGAGGCCAGGGGAGAGGCGAGCAGTACTTC

D gene: TRBD2
V gene: TRBV7-2
J gene: TRBJ2-3
clone size: once
CDR3 protein: CASSLTSGNVDTQYF
CDR3 DNA: TGTGCCAGCAGCTTGACTAGCGGGAACGTCGATACGCAGTATTTT

D gene: NA
V gene: TRBV7-2
J gene: TRBJ1-5
clone size: NA
CDR3 protein: CASSRRGGGQPQHF
CDR3 DNA: TGTGCCAGCAGCCGCCGAGGTGGAGGACAGCCCCAGCATTTT

D gene: NA
V gene: TRBV6-1
J gene: TRBJ1-5
clone size: many
CDR3 protein: CASGRARADQPQHF
CDR3 DNA: TGTGCCAGCGGAAGGGCACGAGCGGATCAGCCCCAGCATTTT

D gene: NA
V gene: TRBV7-4
J gene: TRBJ1-3
clone size: NA
CDR3 protein: CASSPARGAAGNTIYF
CDR3 DNA: TGTGCCAGCAGCCCAGCACGGGGGGCGGCTGGAAACACCATATATTTT

D gene: NA
V gene: TRBV2
J gene: TRBJ1-5
clone size: NA
CDR3 protein: CASRVYRPDQPQHF
CDR3 DNA: TGTGCCAGCAGAGTTTACAGGCCAGATCAGCCCCAGCATTTT

D gene: NA
V gene: TRBV7-6
J gene: TRBJ1-1
clone size: many
CDR3 protein: CASSLGPKTSLNTEAFF
CDR3 DNA: TGTGCCAGCAGCTTAGGGCCAAAGACCTCGTTGAACACTGAAGCTTTCTTT

D gene: NA
V gene: TRBV28
J gene: TRBJ2-3
clone size: NA
CDR3 protein: CASRRGDTLTDTQYF
CDR3 DNA: TGTGCCAGCAGACGGGGGGACACGTTGACGGATACGCAGTATTTT

D gene: NA
V gene: TRBV27
J gene: TRBJ2-3
clone size: NA
CDR3 protein: CASSPLETDTQYF
CDR3 DNA: TGTGCCAGCAGTCCGCTAGAAACAGATACGCAGTATTTT

D gene: NA
V gene: TRBV6-2/TRBV6-3
J gene: TRBJ1-1
clone size: once
CDR3 protein: CASSYSIGLHGNTEAFF
CDR3 DNA: TGTGCCAGCAGTTACTCGATTGGGTTGCATGGGAACACTGAAGCTTTCTTT

D gene: NA
V gene: TRBV7-6
J gene: TRBJ2-5
clone size: few
CDR3 protein: CASSPDGQSQETQYF
CDR3 DNA: TGTGCCAGCAGCCCAGATGGACAGTCCCAAGAGACCCAGTACTTC

D gene: NA
V gene: TRBV9
J gene: TRBJ2-1
clone size: few
CDR3 protein: CASSVKMRGSGPSNEQFF
CDR3 DNA: TGTGCCAGCAGCGTAAAGATGAGGGGTTCAGGTCCCTCCAATGAGCAGTTCTTC

D gene: NA
V gene: TRBV20-1
J gene: TRBJ2-5
clone size: NA
CDR3 protein: CSARDPQETQYF
CDR3 DNA: TGCAGTGCTAGAGACCCACAAGAGACCCAGTACTTC

D gene: TRBD1
V gene: TRBV5-4
J gene: TRBJ1-1
clone size: once
CDR3 protein: CASSPPKGQGGTEAFF
CDR3 DNA: TGTGCCAGCAGTCCTCCGAAGGGACAGGGCGGCACTGAAGCTTTCTTT

D gene: TRBD2
V gene: TRBV10-2
J gene: TRBJ2-2
clone size: few
CDR3 protein: CASSQSGMGVGELFF
CDR3 DNA: TGCGCCAGCAGCCAGAGCGGGATGGGGGTGGGGGAGCTGTTTTTT

D gene: NA
V gene: TRBV6-1
J gene: TRBJ1-5
clone size: NA
CDR3 protein: CASLQTDNQPQHF
CDR3 DNA: TGTGCCAGCCTTCAGACAGACAATCAGCCCCAGCATTTT

D gene: NA
V gene: TRBV11-2
J gene: TRBJ2-7
clone size: NA
CDR3 protein: CASSGGLPYEQYF
CDR3 DNA: TGTGCCAGCAGCGGAGGACTACCCTACGAGCAGTACTTC

D gene: TRBD1
V gene: TRBV28
J gene: TRBJ2-3
clone size: NA
CDR3 protein: CASTLWDPRQGDTQYF
CDR3 DNA: TGTGCCAGCACCCTATGGGACCCACGACAGGGAGATACGCAGTATTTT

D gene: NA
V gene: TRBV14
J gene: TRBJ2-2
clone size: once
CDR3 protein: CARSQRLSPGELFF
CDR3 DNA: TGTGCCAGAAGCCAGCGACTAAGCCCCGGGGAGCTGTTTTTT

D gene: TRBD2
V gene: TRBV7-2
J gene: TRBJ2-1
clone size: few
CDR3 protein: CASSLSPGGRAYNEQFF
CDR3 DNA: TGTGCCAGCAGCTTATCCCCGGGAGGGAGGGCTTACAATGAGCAGTTCTTC

D gene: NA
V gene: TRBV29-1
J gene: TRBJ2-7
clone size: few
CDR3 protein: CSVEGRGRGEQYF
CDR3 DNA: TGCAGCGTTGAGGGGAGGGGGCGCGGCGAGCAGTACTTC

D gene: NA
V gene: TRBV3-1
J gene: TRBJ1-2
clone size: NA
CDR3 protein: CASTRNRGLGGYTF
CDR3 DNA: TGTGCCAGCACCCGAAACCGGGGGCTGGGTGGCTACACCTTC

D gene: NA
V gene: TRBV7-9
J gene: TRBJ1-6
clone size: few
CDR3 protein: CASSSPGTPLHF
CDR3 DNA: TGTGCCAGCAGCTCCCCAGGGACACCCCTCCACTTT

D gene: TRBD2
V gene: TRBV4-3
J gene: TRBJ2-2
clone size: NA
CDR3 protein: CASSQERGTSGRTGELFF
CDR3 DNA: TGCGCCAGCAGCCAAGAACGGGGGACTAGCGGGAGGACCGGGGAGCTGTTTTTT

D gene: NA
V gene: TRBV4-1
J gene: TRBJ1-5
clone size: NA
CDR3 protein: CASSQNPGGASNQPQHF
CDR3 DNA: TGCGCCAGCAGCCAAAATCCCGGGGGGGCGAGCAATCAGCCCCAGCATTTT

D gene: NA
V gene: TRBV6-2/TRBV6-3
J gene: TRBJ1-5
clone size: NA
CDR3 protein: CASRQGNQPQHF
CDR3 DNA: TGTGCCAGTCGACAGGGCAATCAGCCCCAGCATTTT